The next 24 T cell receptor beta chains were all read from a single sample in a study of blood T cells in healthy people across ages. Then a second PCR, running roughly 7 to 11 cycles, was carried out with a sample-barcoded 5' primer and a J-beta primer mix. TCRdb reanalysed the 5' RACE reads using MiXCR and keeps one entry per CDR3 protein. This sample has about 810,000 distinct CDR3 sequences; roughly 35% occur once, and the top ten carry 10% to 15%. Sample: blood. The origin of the receptors is a man younger than 35 in good health.

The rearrangement joins TRBV7-9 to TRBJ2-4; 7 bases map to TRBD2. Germline V gene lookup returns CDR1 SEHNR and CDR2 FQNEAQ (reference sequence). Trimming took 4 bases from V and 14 from J; bases not matched to a gene: 5. The CDR3 covers 11 residues. Here the CDR3 reads CASSSPGGEYF. Here the CDR3 DNA reads TGTGCCAGCAGCTCTCCTGGGGGGGAGTACTTC.

This clonotype was recorded at least ten times. The chain joins TRBV20-1 to TRBJ2-3; D unresolved. The length of the CDR3 is 12 residues. Germline V CDR1 and CDR2: DFQATT, SNEGSKA (reference sequence). V gave up 6 bases and J gave up 2 bases, with 9 bases separating them. The CDR3 region is CSAALDTDTQYF. DNA of the CDR3: TGCAGTGCCGCTTTGGACACAGATACGCAGTATTTT.

In the case of this clonotype: A read error may account for a junction end that differs from germline. This rearrangement joins TRBV24-1 to TRBJ1-5; 7 bases are a match to TRBD1. From germline, CDR1 is KGHDR and CDR2 SFDVKD. The CDR3 is 14 residues long. CDR3 DNA sequence: TGTGCCACCAGTGATGGGGACAGCAGTCAGCCCCAGCATTTT. Translation: CATSDGDSSQPQHF.

V gene TRBV15 combines with J gene TRBJ2-7; D unclear. The CDR3 consists of 15 residues. V lost 4 bases and J lost 0, with 13 bases in between. Germline assignment: CDR1 LNHNV and CDR2 YYDKDF (reference sequence). The CDR3 sequence is CATSKDRTSSYEQYF. The CDR3 region has the DNA TGTGCCACCAGCAAGGACCGGACCAGCTCCTACGAGCAGTACTTC. Full variable domain (missing parts from reference TRBV15 and TRBJ2-7): DAMVIQNPRYQVTQFGKPVTLSCSQTLNHNVMYWYQQKSSQAPKLLFHYYDKDFNNEADTPDNFQSRRPNTSFCFLDIRSPGLGDTAMYLCATSKDRTSSYEQYFGPGTRLTVT.

In its sample, this clonotype was seen a few times. The CDR3 DNA is TGTGCCAGCAGTAGACTAGCGGGGGTTAACCAAGAGACCCAGTACTTC. Translating it yields CASSRLAGVNQETQYF. The rearrangement joins TRBV2 to TRBJ2-5; 12 positions match TRBD2. The trim removed 5 bases at V and 0 bases at J, leaving 4 bases unmatched. The CDR3 is made up of 16 amino acids. CDR1 is SNHLY, CDR2 FYNNEI, per germline.

This clonotype turned up a few times. The chain carries TRBV7-9 and TRBJ1-1; D gene ambiguous. Trimming took 2 bases from V and 10 from J, leaving 26 bases between them. The CDR3 runs 17 residues. Germline V CDR1 and CDR2: SEHNR, FQNEAQ (reference sequence). CDR3: CASSLPLDPEHQNGAFF. CDR3 nucleotides: TGTGCCAGCAGCTTACCCCTTGACCCCGAACACCAAAACGGAGCTTTCTTT.

There are many counts of this clonotype. The chain recombines TRBV12-3 or TRBV12-4 with TRBJ2-7; a weak D match, TRBD1 (6 bases). Trimming shortened V by 6 bases and J by 5 bases, and 20 bases separated the two germline ends. This CDR3 is built from 15 residues. DNA of the CDR3: TGTGCCAGCAGCTTCCGGGACACCCCAAATCACGAGCAGTACTTC. This codes for CASSFRDTPNHEQYF.

CDR3 in amino acids: CSARTPGQGARGYTF. CDR3 DNA sequence: TGCAGTGCTAGAACTCCGGGGCAGGGGGCGCGAGGCTACACCTTC. The V gene is TRBV20-1, the J gene TRBJ1-2, with 8 nucleotides matching TRBD1. The CDR3 has 15 residues. V lost 2 bases, J lost 8 bases, and 13 bases stayed unmatched. From germline, CDR1 is DFQATT and CDR2 SNEGSKA (reference sequence).

This clonotype was found many times. V gene TRBV4-2 combines with J gene TRBJ1-2; tentative D call: TRBD1 (5 bases). The germline CDR1 and CDR2 sequences are LGHNA and YNFKEQ. V shed 3 bases and J shed 8 bases, with 19 bases lying between them. This CDR3 comprises 15 residues. CDR3 nucleotide sequence: TGTGCCAGCAGCCAGCCCCGAGGGGCGGATGTGGGCTACACCTTC. Its translation is CASSQPRGADVGYTF.

This clonotype was detected only a few times. The CDR3 protein is CSASSGGLRSDTQYF. In DNA, the CDR3 is TGCAGTGCTAGTAGCGGGGGCCTCCGTTCGGATACGCAGTATTTT. V usage is TRBV20-1 and J usage is TRBJ2-3; 9 nucleotides line up with TRBD2. The CDR3 runs to 15 residues. Germline-derived CDR1 and CDR2 are DFQATT and SNEGSKA (reference sequence). V lost 3 bases and J lost 6; bases outside the gene matches: 10.

This clonotype was seen a handful of times. The V and J genes are TRBV29-1 and TRBJ2-1; 9 bases align to TRBD2. CDR3 length: 15 amino acids. In germline, CDR1 is SQVTM, CDR2 ANQGSEA. V dropped 4 bases and J dropped 5; count of bases not matched to a gene: 9. DNA of the CDR3: TGCAGCGTTGGGGGGCGGACTAGCGACCACAATGAGCAGTTCTTC. This sequence encodes CSVGGRTSDHNEQFF.

This clonotype was observed many times. The rearrangement joins TRBV20-1 to TRBJ2-5, with a possible D match to TRBD2 (6 bases). Germline V gene sequence: CDR1 DFQATT, CDR2 SNEGSKA (reference sequence). The CDR3 has 14 amino acids. Trimming pared 5 bases from V and 2 bases from J, leaving 15 bases between. The CDR3 DNA sequence: TGCAGTGCTGGGGGGACTGGACTACAAGAGACCCAGTACTTC. Its protein is CSAGGTGLQETQYF.

This rearrangement joins TRBV27 to TRBJ1-1; 7 nucleotides match TRBD1. The length of the CDR3 is 13 residues. The ends lost 8 bases at V and 4 bases at J; junction bases unmatched: 7. Germline V lookup: CDR1 MNHEY, CDR2 SMNVEV (reference sequence). The CDR3 here is CASGPGGGTEAFF. CDR3 sequence (DNA): TGTGCCAGCGGACCAGGGGGTGGCACTGAAGCTTTCTTT.

V and J are TRBV9 and TRBJ2-5, with D maybe TRBD2 (6 bases). The J call may be mistaken, given a closer DNA end match to TRBJ2-1. The CDR3 is 16 amino acids. Germline V gene data show CDR1 as SGDLS and CDR2 as YYNGEE. CDR3 sequence (DNA): TGTGCCAGCAGCGTAGGGAGGGTAGGGGTACCAGAGACCCAGTTCTTC. Encoded protein: CASSVGRVGVPETQFF.

The sample holds a few counts of this clonotype. This chain links TRBV27 with TRBJ2-2, with 12 bases fitting TRBD1. V was clipped by 5 bases and J by 1 base; unmatched bases: 8. CDR3 size: 18 residues. CDR1 and CDR2 (germline): MNHEY, SMNVEV (reference sequence). The CDR3 loop reads CASSKGQGAIGNTGELFF. In DNA, the CDR3 is TGTGCCAGCAGTAAGGGACAGGGGGCAATCGGGAACACCGGGGAGCTGTTTTTT.

The chain joins TRBV27 to TRBJ2-2, with D uncertain. The V gene's germline CDR1 is MNHEY and CDR2 SMNVEV (reference sequence). V gave up 3 bases and J gave up 0 bases, with 8 bases separating them. This CDR3 contains 15 residues. CDR3 protein: CASSFDRPNTGELFF. CDR3 in DNA: TGTGCCAGCAGTTTTGACCGGCCGAACACCGGGGAGCTGTTTTTT.

The chain links TRBV6-6 to TRBJ1-5; 7 nucleotides line up with TRBD1. V was clipped by 0 bases and J by 12 bases; unmatched bases: 14. The CDR3 is made up of 16 amino acids. CDR1 and CDR2 (germline): MNHNY, SVGAGI (reference sequence). The CDR3 protein is CASSYSPRDSLPFQHF. The CDR3 DNA reads as TGTGCCAGCAGTTACTCTCCACGGGACAGTCTCCCCTTCCAGCATTTT.

The chain uses TRBV9 and TRBJ2-6; D call uncertain. The CDR3 spans 20 residues. Germline lookup yields CDR1 SGDLS and CDR2 YYNGEE. With 9 bases removed from V and 0 bases from J, the gap between germline ends came to 28 bases. CDR3 DNA sequence: TGTGCCACCCGGCGACGTGGGCAGATCCATATCGGCTCTGGGGCCAACGTCCTGACTTTC. This encodes CATRRRGQIHIGSGANVLTF.

The CDR3 DNA follows: TGTGCCAGCAGTTACACGGACAGGGACTACGAGCAGTACTTC. Protein: CASSYTDRDYEQYF. The rearrangement links TRBV6-5 to TRBJ2-7; 8 bases are shared with TRBD1. With 2 bases clipped from V and 3 bases from J, the junction kept 3 bases outside the gene matches. Germline V gene data show CDR1 as MNHEY and CDR2 as SVGAGI. The CDR3 runs to 14 residues.

The chain uses TRBV6-2 or TRBV6-3 and TRBJ1-5; D unclear. CDR1 is MNHEY and CDR2 is SVGEGT in the germline V gene. Trimming stripped 5 bases from V and 0 bases from J, with 8 bases between. The CDR3 loop spans 14 amino acids. The CDR3 DNA follows: TGTGCCAGCAGTAGCACGAATAGCAATCAGCCCCAGCATTTT. Residues: CASSSTNSNQPQHF.

The CDR3 DNA reads as TGTGCCATCAGTGAGTCCGGGACAGGGGGCTACAATGAGCAGTTCTTC. Protein: CAISESGTGGYNEQFF. The chain has TRBV10-3 and TRBJ2-1, with 11 bases lining up with TRBD1. The CDR3 has 16 amino acids. Germline lookup yields CDR1 ENHRY and CDR2 SYGVKD. V lost 0 bases to trimming and J lost 3 bases; unmatched junction nucleotides: 1.

The chain recombines TRBV28 with TRBJ2-2, with 9 bases that match TRBD1. Germline trimming cut 6 bases from V and 6 bases from J; bases unmatched to any gene: 8. The germline CDR1 and CDR2 sequences are MDHEN and SYDVKM. The CDR3 sequence is 15 residues long. This CDR3 is CASRKGQGNPGELFF. As DNA, the CDR3 is TGTGCCAGCAGAAAGGGACAGGGTAACCCCGGGGAGCTGTTTTTT.

The chain employs TRBV12-3 or TRBV12-4 and TRBJ2-1; D is ambiguous. The CDR3 covers 12 residues. The V and J ends lost 6 bases and 6 bases respectively, with 9 bases between them. Here the CDR3 reads CASSPVINEQFF. The CDR3 DNA reads TGTGCCAGCAGCCCGGTGATCAATGAGCAGTTCTTC.

This clonotype has ten or more counts. The rearrangement uses TRBV2 and TRBJ2-1; 8 bases are shared with TRBD2. CDR3 size: 14 residues. V lost 3 bases, J lost 7 bases, and 5 bases stayed unmatched. The germline V gene encodes CDR1 SNHLY and CDR2 FYNNEI. CDR3 DNA sequence: TGTGCCAGCAGTGATGAACTAGCGGCTAATGAGCAGTTCTTC. Translation gives CASSDELAANEQFF.